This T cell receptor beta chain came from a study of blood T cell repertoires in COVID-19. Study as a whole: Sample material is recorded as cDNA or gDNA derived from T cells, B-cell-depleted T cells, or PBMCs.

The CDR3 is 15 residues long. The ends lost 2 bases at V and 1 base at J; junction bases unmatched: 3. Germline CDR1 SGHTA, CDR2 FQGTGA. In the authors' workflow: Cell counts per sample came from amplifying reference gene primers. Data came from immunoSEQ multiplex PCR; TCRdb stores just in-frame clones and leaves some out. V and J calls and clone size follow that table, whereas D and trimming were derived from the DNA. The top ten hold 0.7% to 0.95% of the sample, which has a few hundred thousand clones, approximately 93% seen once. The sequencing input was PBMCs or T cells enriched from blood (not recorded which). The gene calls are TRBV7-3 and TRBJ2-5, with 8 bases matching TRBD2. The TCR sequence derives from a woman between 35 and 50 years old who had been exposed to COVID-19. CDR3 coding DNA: TGTGCCAGCAGCTTAGGAGGGACTAGCCAAGAGACCCAGTACTTC. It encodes CASSLGGTSQETQYF.